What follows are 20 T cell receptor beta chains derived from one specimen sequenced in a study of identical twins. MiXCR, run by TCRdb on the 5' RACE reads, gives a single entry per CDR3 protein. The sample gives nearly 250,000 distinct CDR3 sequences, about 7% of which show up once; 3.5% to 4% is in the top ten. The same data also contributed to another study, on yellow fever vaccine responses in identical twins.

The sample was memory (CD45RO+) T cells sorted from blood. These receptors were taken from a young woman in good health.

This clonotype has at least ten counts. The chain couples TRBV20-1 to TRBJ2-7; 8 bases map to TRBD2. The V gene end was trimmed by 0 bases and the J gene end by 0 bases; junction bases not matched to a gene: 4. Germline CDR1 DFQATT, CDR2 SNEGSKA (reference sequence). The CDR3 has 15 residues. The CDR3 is CSARDYGTSSYEQYV. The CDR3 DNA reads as TGCAGTGCTAGAGATTATGGGACTAGCTCCTACGAGCAGTACGTC.

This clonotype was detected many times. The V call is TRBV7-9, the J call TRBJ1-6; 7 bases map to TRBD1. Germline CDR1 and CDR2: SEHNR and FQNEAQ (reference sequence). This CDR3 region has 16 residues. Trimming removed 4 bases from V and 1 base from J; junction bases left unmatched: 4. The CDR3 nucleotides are TGTGCCAGCAGCTCGACAGGGCTGTCCTATAATTCACCCCTCCACTTT. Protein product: CASSSTGLSYNSPLHF.

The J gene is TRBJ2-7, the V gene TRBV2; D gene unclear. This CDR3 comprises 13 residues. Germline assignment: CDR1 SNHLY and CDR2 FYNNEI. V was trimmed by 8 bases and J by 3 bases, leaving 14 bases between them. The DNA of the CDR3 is TGTGCCAGCGCGTTCGGCGTCCTCTACGAGCAGTACGTC. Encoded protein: CASAFGVLYEQYV.

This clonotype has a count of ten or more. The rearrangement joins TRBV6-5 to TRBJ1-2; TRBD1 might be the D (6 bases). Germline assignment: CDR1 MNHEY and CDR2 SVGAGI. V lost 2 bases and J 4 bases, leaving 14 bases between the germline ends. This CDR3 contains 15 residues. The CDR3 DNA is TGTGCCAGCAGTTACACCTCCAGGGGCACCTATGGCTACACCTTC. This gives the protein CASSYTSRGTYGYTF.

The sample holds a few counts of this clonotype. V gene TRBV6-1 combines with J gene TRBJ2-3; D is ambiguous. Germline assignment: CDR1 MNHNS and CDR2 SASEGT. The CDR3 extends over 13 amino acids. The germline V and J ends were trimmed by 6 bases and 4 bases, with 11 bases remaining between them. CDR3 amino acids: CASRTRRADTQYF. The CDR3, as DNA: TGTGCCAGCAGGACCCGGCGAGCAGATACGCAGTATTTT.

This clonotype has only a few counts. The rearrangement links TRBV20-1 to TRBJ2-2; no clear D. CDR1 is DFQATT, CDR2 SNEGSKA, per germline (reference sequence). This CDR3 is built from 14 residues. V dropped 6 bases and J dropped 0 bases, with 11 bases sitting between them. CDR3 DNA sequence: TGCAGTGCGACCGGGCCCCCGAACACCGGGGAGCTGTTTTTT. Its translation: CSATGPPNTGELFF.

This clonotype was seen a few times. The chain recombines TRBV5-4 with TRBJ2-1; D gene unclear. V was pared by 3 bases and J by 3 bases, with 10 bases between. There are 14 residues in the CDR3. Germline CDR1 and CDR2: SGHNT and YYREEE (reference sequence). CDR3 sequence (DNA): TGTGCCAGCAGCTCAGGCTCGAACTACAATGAGCAGTTCTTC. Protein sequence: CASSSGSNYNEQFF. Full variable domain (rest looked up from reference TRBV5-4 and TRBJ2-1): ETGVTQSPTHLIKTRGQQVTLRCSSQSGHNTVSWYQQALGQGPQFIFQYYREEENGRGNFPPRFSGLQFPNYSSELNVNALELDDSALYLCASSSGSNYNEQFFGPGTRLTVL.

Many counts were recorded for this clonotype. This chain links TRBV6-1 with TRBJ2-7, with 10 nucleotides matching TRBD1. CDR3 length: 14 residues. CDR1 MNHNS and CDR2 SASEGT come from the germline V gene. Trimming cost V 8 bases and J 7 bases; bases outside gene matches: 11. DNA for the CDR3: TGTGCCAGCCACCTTGGGTCGGGACAGGGGGAGCAGTACTTC. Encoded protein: CASHLGSGQGEQYF.

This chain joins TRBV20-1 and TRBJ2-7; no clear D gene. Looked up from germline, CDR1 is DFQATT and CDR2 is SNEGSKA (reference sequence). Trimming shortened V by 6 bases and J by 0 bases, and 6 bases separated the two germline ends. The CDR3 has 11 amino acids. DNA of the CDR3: TGCAGTGCCCCGATCTCCTACGAGCAGTACTTC. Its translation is CSAPISYEQYF.

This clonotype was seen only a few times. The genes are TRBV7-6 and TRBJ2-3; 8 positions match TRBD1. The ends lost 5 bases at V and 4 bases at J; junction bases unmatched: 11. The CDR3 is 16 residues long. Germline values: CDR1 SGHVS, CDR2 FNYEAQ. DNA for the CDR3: TGTGCCAGCAGCCAGATACAGGGGGAATGGGCAGATACGCAGTATTTT. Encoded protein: CASSQIQGEWADTQYF.

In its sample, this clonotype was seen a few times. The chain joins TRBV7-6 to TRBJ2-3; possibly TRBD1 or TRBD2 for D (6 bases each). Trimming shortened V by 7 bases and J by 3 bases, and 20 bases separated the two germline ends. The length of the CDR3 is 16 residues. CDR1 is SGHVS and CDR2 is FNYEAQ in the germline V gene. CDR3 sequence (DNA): TGTGCCAGCACCCCGAGTGCTGGGGGGCCGACAGATACGCAGTATTTT. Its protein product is CASTPSAGGPTDTQYF.

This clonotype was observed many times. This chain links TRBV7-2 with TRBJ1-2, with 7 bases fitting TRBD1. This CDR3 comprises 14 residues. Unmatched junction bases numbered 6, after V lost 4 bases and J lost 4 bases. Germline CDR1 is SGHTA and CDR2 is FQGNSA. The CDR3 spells CASSSEPGGYGYTF. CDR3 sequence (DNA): TGTGCCAGCAGCTCCGAGCCAGGGGGCTATGGCTACACCTTC. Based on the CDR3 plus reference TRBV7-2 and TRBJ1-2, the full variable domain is GAGVSQSPSNKVTEKGKDVELRCDPISGHTALYWYRQSLGQGLEFLIYFQGNSAPDKSGLPSDRFSAERTGGSVSTLTIQRTQQEDSAVYLCASSSEPGGYGYTFGSGTRLTVV.

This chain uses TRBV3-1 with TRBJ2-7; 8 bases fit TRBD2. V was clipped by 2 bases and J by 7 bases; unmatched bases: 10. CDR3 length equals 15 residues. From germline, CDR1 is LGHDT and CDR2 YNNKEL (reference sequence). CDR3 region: CASSQSAGASTEQYV. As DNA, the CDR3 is TGTGCCAGCAGCCAATCAGCGGGGGCCTCTACAGAGCAGTACGTC.

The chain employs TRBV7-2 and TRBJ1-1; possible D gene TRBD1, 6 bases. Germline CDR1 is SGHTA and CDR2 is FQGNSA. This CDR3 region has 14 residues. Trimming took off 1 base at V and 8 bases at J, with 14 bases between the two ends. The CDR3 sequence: CASSLESGTKEAFF. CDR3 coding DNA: TGTGCCAGCAGCTTAGAATCAGGGACAAAGGAAGCTTTCTTT.

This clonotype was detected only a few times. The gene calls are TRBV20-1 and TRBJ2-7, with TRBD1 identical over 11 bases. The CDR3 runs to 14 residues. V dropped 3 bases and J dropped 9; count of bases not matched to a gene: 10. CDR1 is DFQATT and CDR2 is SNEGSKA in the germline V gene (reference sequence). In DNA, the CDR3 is TGCAGTGCTAGGGAATTTCGGACAGGGGGCGGGCAGTACGTC. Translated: CSAREFRTGGGQYV.

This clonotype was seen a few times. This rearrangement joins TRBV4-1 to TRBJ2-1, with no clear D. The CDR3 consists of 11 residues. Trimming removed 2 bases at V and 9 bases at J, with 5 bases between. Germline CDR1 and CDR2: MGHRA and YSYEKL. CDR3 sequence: CASSQNSEQFF. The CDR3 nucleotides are TGCGCCAGCAGCCAAAATAGTGAGCAGTTCTTC.

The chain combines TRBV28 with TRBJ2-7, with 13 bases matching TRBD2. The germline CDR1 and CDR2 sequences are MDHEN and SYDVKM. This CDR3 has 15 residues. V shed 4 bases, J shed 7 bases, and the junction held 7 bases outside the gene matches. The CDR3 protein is CASSSRLAGGREQYV. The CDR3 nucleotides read TGTGCCAGCAGTTCCCGACTAGCGGGGGGCAGGGAGCAGTACGTC.

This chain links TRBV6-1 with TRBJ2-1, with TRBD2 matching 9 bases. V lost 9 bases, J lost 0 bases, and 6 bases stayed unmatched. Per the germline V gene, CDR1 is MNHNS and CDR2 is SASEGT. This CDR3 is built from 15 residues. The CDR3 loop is CASRISGSSYNEQFF. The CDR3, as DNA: TGTGCCAGTAGGATTAGCGGGAGCTCCTACAATGAGCAGTTCTTC.

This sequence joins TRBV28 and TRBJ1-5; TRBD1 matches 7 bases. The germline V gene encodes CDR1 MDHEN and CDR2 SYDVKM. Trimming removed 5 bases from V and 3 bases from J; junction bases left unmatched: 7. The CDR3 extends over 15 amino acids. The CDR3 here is CASSPLGQPNQPQHF. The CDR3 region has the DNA TGTGCCAGCAGTCCCTTGGGACAGCCCAATCAGCCCCAGCATTTT.

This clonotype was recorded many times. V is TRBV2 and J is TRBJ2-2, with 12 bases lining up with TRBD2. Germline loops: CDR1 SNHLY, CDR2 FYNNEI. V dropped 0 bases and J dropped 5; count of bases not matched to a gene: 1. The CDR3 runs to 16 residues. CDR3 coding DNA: TGTGCCAGCAGTGAAGCCGGACTAGCGGGAACCGGGGAGCTGTTTTTT. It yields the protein CASSEAGLAGTGELFF.